The 24 T cell receptor beta chains in this list originate from one sample, sequenced in a study of CD8 T cells in Susac syndrome. With random hexamers, reverse transcription was performed on about 0.5 to 1 ug of RNA. TCRdb analysed the immunoSEQ multiplex PCR reads with MiXCR anew, one entry per CDR3 protein. The table has over 100,000 distinct CDR3 sequences, about 95% seen once. The material sequenced was CD4+ T cells from PBMCs. These receptors were taken from a human donor in good health.

This clonotype was observed a handful of times. The chain is built from TRBV3-1 and TRBJ2-1; D is perhaps TRBD1 or TRBD2 (5 bases each). V gave up 0 bases and J gave up 9 bases, with 12 bases separating them. CDR3 size: 14 residues. In germline, CDR1 is LGHDT, CDR2 YNNKEL (reference sequence). Here the CDR3 DNA reads TGTGCCAGCAGCCAAGATGGGACGATAATTGAGCAGTTCTTC. This codes for CASSQDGTIIEQFF.

The V call is TRBV7-2, the J call TRBJ2-3; no reliable D call. The CDR3 sequence is 14 residues long. Looked up from germline, CDR1 is SGHTA and CDR2 is FQGNSA. With 0 bases removed from V and 0 bases from J, the gap between germline ends came to 4 bases. The CDR3 nucleotides read TGTGCCAGCAGCTTAGCGTGGAGCACAGATACGCAGTATTTT. Protein sequence: CASSLAWSTDTQYF.

J is TRBJ2-1 and V is TRBV6-1; the D gene is possibly TRBD1 (6 bases). Looked up from germline, CDR1 is MNHNS and CDR2 is SASEGT. The CDR3 consists of 16 residues. Trimming shortened V by 6 bases and J by 0 bases, and 15 bases separated the two germline ends. For the CDR3, the DNA is TGTGCCAGCAGCCCGACGGACAGCAGCTCCTACAATGAGCAGTTCTTC. Translated, it gives CASSPTDSSSYNEQFF.

The rearrangement uses TRBV4-1 and TRBJ1-1; D is unresolved. Germline V gene lookup returns CDR1 MGHRA and CDR2 YSYEKL. The CDR3 loop spans 14 amino acids. V was trimmed by 0 bases and J by 3 bases, leaving 8 bases between them. Here the CDR3 reads CASSQDATYTEAFF. CDR3 in DNA: TGCGCCAGCAGCCAAGATGCCACTTACACTGAAGCTTTCTTT.

V and J are TRBV29-1 and TRBJ2-3; D perhaps matches TRBD1 (5 bases). There are 11 residues in the CDR3. The ends were cut back, 3 bases at V and 7 bases at J, with 8 bases in the middle. Germline values: CDR1 SQVTM, CDR2 ANQGSEA. CDR3 DNA sequence: TGCAGCGTTGAGGGGCTGAATACGCAGTATTTT. Its translation: CSVEGLNTQYF.

The gene calls are TRBV30 and TRBJ1-6, with unresolved D. V lost 6 bases and J lost 19, with 19 bases in between. Germline V lookup: CDR1 GTSNPN, CDR2 SVGIG (reference sequence). The CDR3 spans 11 residues. The chain's CDR3 is CACSSSRDQHF. CDR3 sequence (DNA): TGTGCCTGTTCGTCATCCCGAGACCAGCACTTT.

The chain is built from TRBV28 and TRBJ2-2; D is unclear. The germline V gene encodes CDR1 MDHEN and CDR2 SYDVKM. The V end was cut by 5 bases, the J end by 1 base, with 14 bases between. The CDR3 has 16 residues. The CDR3 bases are TGTGCCAGCAGTCTTGTCCCGTCCCTGAACACCGGGGAGCTGTTTTTT. Amino acid sequence: CASSLVPSLNTGELFF. Combining the CDR3 with reference TRBV28 and TRBJ2-2 gives the whole variable domain DVKVTQSSRYLVKRTGEKVFLECVQDMDHENMFWYRQDPGLGLRLIYFSYDVKMKEKGDIPEGYSVSREKKERFSLILESASTNQTSMYLCASSLVPSLNTGELFFGEGSRLTVL.

This chain connects TRBV7-2 to TRBJ1-2, with TRBD1 as a possible D gene (6 bases). The CDR3 totals 14 residues. V dropped 1 base and J dropped 8 bases, with 14 bases sitting between them. CDR1 is SGHTA, CDR2 FQGNSA, per germline. CDR3 amino acids: CASSLGGAIRGYTF. Here the CDR3 DNA reads TGTGCCAGCAGCTTAGGGGGGGCCATCCGCGGCTACACCTTC.

In its sample, this clonotype was seen a few times. The rearrangement links TRBV9 to TRBJ2-5; no clear D gene. The CDR3 sequence is 13 residues long. V was pared by 2 bases and J by 5 bases, with 10 bases between. Germline-derived CDR1 and CDR2 are SGDLS and YYNGEE. CDR3 sequence (DNA): TGTGCCAGCAGCGTCGAAGGTTTTGAGACCCAGTACTTC. Translated, it gives CASSVEGFETQYF. The full variable domain, completed using reference TRBV9 and TRBJ2-5, is DSGVTQTPKHLITATGQRVTLRCSPRSGDLSVYWYQQSLDQGLQFLIQYYNGEERAKGNILERFSAQQFPDLHSELNLSSLELGDSALYFCASSVEGFETQYFGPGTRLLVL.

CDR3: CASSQDWDRTYTGELFF. CDR3 bases: TGCGCCAGCAGCCAAGATTGGGACAGGACCTACACCGGGGAGCTGTTTTTT. V and J are TRBV4-3 and TRBJ2-2, with TRBD1 identical over 8 bases. From germline, CDR1 is LGHNA and CDR2 YSLEER. This CDR3 contains 17 residues. The junction had 6 bases not matched to a gene; V was cut back by 0 bases and J by 3 bases.

The CDR3 spells CASSFRTGRSGANVLTF. The CDR3 DNA follows: TGTGCCAGCAGCTTTAGGACAGGAAGATCTGGGGCCAACGTCCTGACTTTC. The chain joins TRBV7-2 to TRBJ2-6, with 7 bases that match TRBD1. The V segment lost 3 bases and the J segment 1 base; nucleotides outside the gene matches: 6. Germline V gene sequence: CDR1 SGHTA, CDR2 FQGNSA. The CDR3 covers 17 residues.

The chain employs TRBV4-1 and TRBJ1-1, with 8 bases identical to TRBD1. The CDR3 loop spans 16 amino acids. Germline lookup yields CDR1 MGHRA and CDR2 YSYEKL. Losses at the gene ends were 4 bases for V and 0 bases for J; bases not matched to a gene: 7. The CDR3, as DNA: TGCGCCAGCAGCCGGCTGGACAGGGCCGTGAACACTGAAGCTTTCTTT. It yields the protein CASSRLDRAVNTEAFF.

The CDR3, as DNA: TGTGCCAGCAGCTTAGATAGCGGGAGGGCCGGTCAGTTCTTC. It codes for CASSLDSGRAGQFF. The chain carries TRBV7-2 and TRBJ2-1, with 11 bases fitting TRBD2. The germline V gene has CDR1 SGHTA and CDR2 FQGNSA. The CDR3 loop spans 14 amino acids. J gave up 13 bases and V 1 base, and 6 bases lay outside the gene matches.

The chain joins TRBV7-9 to TRBJ2-7; 7 bases map to TRBD2. The CDR3 covers 16 residues. Germline V gene lookup returns CDR1 SEHNR and CDR2 FQNEAQ (reference sequence). V trimming: 5 bases; J trimming: 5 bases; junction bases outside the gene matches: 15. This CDR3 is CASSPIGGGPLNEQYF. The CDR3 DNA is TGTGCCAGCAGCCCGATTGGGGGAGGGCCTCTAAACGAGCAGTACTTC.

This rearrangement joins TRBV18 to TRBJ1-1; 7 nucleotides agree with TRBD1. CDR3 length equals 13 residues. J gave up 10 bases and V 2 bases, and 7 bases lay outside the gene matches. Germline V CDR1 and CDR2: KGHSH, LQKENI. The CDR3 DNA sequence: TGTGCCAGCTCACCAACAGGGGAAGTGGCAGCTTTCTTT. It yields the protein CASSPTGEVAAFF.

This chain uses TRBV29-1 with TRBJ1-1, with D unclear. V shed 2 bases and J shed 1 base, with 17 bases lying between them. The CDR3 contains 16 residues. CDR1 and CDR2 from the germline V gene are SQVTM and ANQGSEA. CDR3 coding DNA: TGCAGCGTTGAACTGACCCGGCTCAGCGCGAACACTGAAGCTTTCTTT. Protein sequence: CSVELTRLSANTEAFF. Full variable domain (outside the CDR3, taken from reference TRBV29-1 and TRBJ1-1): SAVISQKPSRDICQRGTSLTIQCQVDSQVTMMFWYRQQPGQSLTLIATANQGSEATYESGFVIDKFPISRPNLTFSTLTVSNMSPEDSSIYLCSVELTRLSANTEAFFGQGTRLTVV.

This chain uses TRBV3-1 with TRBJ1-1, with 7 nucleotides matching TRBD1. In germline, CDR1 is LGHDT, CDR2 YNNKEL (reference sequence). CDR3 size: 15 residues. Trimming cost V 1 base and J 1 base; bases outside gene matches: 3. CDR3 DNA sequence: TGTGCCAGCAGCCAAGGGACAGGCAGGAACACTGAAGCTTTCTTT. Translated: CASSQGTGRNTEAFF.

The V gene is TRBV7-2, the J gene TRBJ1-4; no clear D. CDR3 length: 16 amino acids. V was pared by 3 bases and J by 10 bases, with 21 bases between. Germline V lookup: CDR1 SGHTA, CDR2 FQGNSA. The CDR3 is CASSLTPTDLGAKLFF. The DNA of the CDR3 is TGTGCCAGCAGCTTGACGCCGACGGACCTGGGAGCAAAACTGTTTTTT.

The chain is built from TRBV3-1 and TRBJ1-1, with D perhaps matching TRBD1 (6 bases). The V end was cut by 3 bases, the J end by 9 bases, with 14 bases between. The CDR3 spans 13 residues. The germline CDR1 and CDR2 sequences are LGHDT and YNNKEL (reference sequence). CDR3 DNA sequence: TGTGCCAGCAGCCACCAGGGGATAAGTAAAGCTTTCTTT. Translated: CASSHQGISKAFF.

The CDR3 loop reads CASSYSSFGGVGDTEAFF. The DNA of the CDR3 is TGTGCCAGCAGTTACTCTTCATTCGGAGGGGTAGGGGACACTGAAGCTTTCTTT. This sequence joins TRBV6-2 or TRBV6-3 and TRBJ1-1; possible D gene TRBD1, 5 bases. Germline V lookup: CDR1 MNHEY, CDR2 SVGEGT. The CDR3 sequence is 18 residues long. The ends were cut back, 0 bases at V and 3 bases at J, with 20 bases in the middle.

J is TRBJ2-1 and V is TRBV6-6; possible D gene TRBD2, 5 bases. Trimming removed 5 bases at V and 2 bases at J, with 10 bases between. The germline V gene encodes CDR1 MNHNY and CDR2 SVGAGI (reference sequence). The CDR3 consists of 14 residues. Here the CDR3 reads CASSRGLAYNEQFF. The CDR3 DNA sequence: TGTGCCAGCAGTCGCGGACTGGCCTACAATGAGCAGTTCTTC.

The V call is TRBV6-2 or TRBV6-3, the J call TRBJ2-7, with a possible D match to TRBD1 (6 bases). Between the trimmed V and J ends, which lost 4 bases and 2 bases, there was a span of 12 bases. This CDR3 has 14 amino acids. From germline, CDR1 is MNHEY and CDR2 SVGEGT. CDR3 bases: TGTGCCAGCAGTTCTCTAAGACAGGCCTACGAGCAGTACTTC. This translates into CASSSLRQAYEQYF.

This chain's CDR3 is CASSPPAGGQETQYF. CDR3 nucleotide sequence: TGTGCCAGCTCACCACCGGCGGGAGGGCAAGAGACCCAGTACTTC. The genes are TRBV18 and TRBJ2-5; the match to TRBD2 covers 9 bases. There are 15 residues in the CDR3. Germline values: CDR1 KGHSH, CDR2 LQKENI. The V segment lost 0 bases and the J segment 2 bases; nucleotides outside the gene matches: 1.

The genes are TRBV7-9 and TRBJ1-6; maybe TRBD1 (5 bases). Germline CDR1 is SEHNR and CDR2 is FQNEAQ (reference sequence). The germline V and J ends were trimmed by 1 base and 5 bases, with 9 bases remaining between them. The CDR3 loop spans 15 amino acids. In DNA, the CDR3 is TGTGCCAGCAGCTTAGGATCGGGGGATAATTCACCCCTCCACTTT. Translated: CASSLGSGDNSPLHF.